The TCR beta chain under discussion was sequenced for a study of human CD8 memory T cell subsets. UMI-labeled 5' RACE produced the TCR beta libraries. With the 5' RACE reads reprocessed, TCRdb shows one record per CDR3 protein and no DNA. In all, the sample yields 5,000 to 6,000 distinct CDR3 sequences. The authors enriched total CD8+ T cells by negative magnetic separation. The CDR3 sequence is 12 residues long. Germline loops: CDR1 SGHKS, CDR2 YYEKEE (reference sequence). This chain connects TRBV5-5 to TRBJ2-1. The sample was CD8+ T cells from PBMCs. This sequence was found in a human donor in good health. CDR3 loop: CASSHKDNEQFF.